This T cell receptor beta chain emerged from a study of blood T cells in healthy people across ages (dated by TCRdb to the mid-2010s). For context, the study as a whole: In model experiments, template switching captured roughly one uniquely barcoded TCR beta cDNA molecule for every two T cells. The donors were split into four age groups: young (average roughly 15 years), middle-aged (roughly 42), aged (approximately 60) and long-lived (more than 80). Using the same blood draw, the study looked at two additional independent replicas of 1 million unique cDNA reads for two donors, one aged 18 to 30 and the other aged 80 or older. To track age-related changes in TCR beta repertoire diversity, the study relied on deep sequencing normalized with unique cDNA molecular identifiers.

Broad study findings and their caveats: Estimates of total diversity based on one million sequenced T cells were regarded as lower bounds and as underestimates. Compared with the aged group, the long-lived group had more naive CD4+ T cells, fewer expanded clones and increased TCR diversity, suggesting age selection. As age increased, observed TCR beta diversity per million T cells dropped in a roughly linear way, and a significant reduction was already evident by age 40. Because the CMV infection status of the donors was unknown, age-related changes in expanded clonotypes may potentially have been confounded. Bulk unsorted PBMC profiling prevented conclusive comparison of naive and antigen-experienced compartments. The percentage of naive T cells measured by flow cytometry correlated strongly with observed TCR beta diversity.

On this clonotype itself: This receptor's antigen is unknown. No much larger clonotype is one base removed from it; base qualities were not supplied.

Including cysteine and phenylalanine, the CDR3 has 15 amino acids. Only the CDR3 part of the read is kept: 45 bases, read in frame from the first base. Sequences SGHTA (CDR1) and FQGNSA (CDR2) are obtained from the germline V gene. Compared with germline, V lacks 5 bases and J lacks 8 bases; bases without a gene match: 9. The roughly 39 donors, aged roughly 6 to 100 years, were systemically healthy Caucasian individuals from Russia. Each donor gave around 9.5 milliliters of peripheral blood, collected into EDTA-treated Vacutainer tubes. Ficoll-Paque density-gradient centrifugation was used to isolate PBMCs, with at least 7 million obtained per sample. Total RNA was extracted from PBMCs with Trizol reagent, with at least 5 micrograms obtained per sample. Naive CD45RAhigh/CD27high T cell percentages were measured by flow cytometry on a PBMC aliquot from every donor. Libraries came from 5' RACE. Data came from an Illumina HiSeq 2500. A second roughly 6 to 11 cycle PCR used a sample-barcoded 5' primer and a J-beta primer mix. A template-switch 5' adaptor carrying 12 random nucleotides introduced a unique molecular identifier onto each TCR beta cDNA molecule. At least 3 million CDR3-containing paired-end reads were obtained from each sample. First-strand cDNA synthesis was performed from all RNA using the Mint cDNA synthesis kit, with priming by a TRBC-specific oligonucleotide. Following uracil-DNA glycosylase treatment, all cDNA underwent a first 18-cycle PCR with the universal primers M1SS and BC2_uni_R. In the authors' own workflow: Each sample was normalized by randomly selecting 1 million high-quality reads, each carrying a distinct molecular identifier. Instead of being binned into consensus sequences, reads with shared molecular identifiers were discarded. CDR3 identification, clonotype clustering and error correction used MiTCR with a Q25 quality threshold and the strictest error-elimination algorithm. A nonparametric unseen species model with Euler transformation was used to estimate a lower bound on total TCR beta diversity. TCRdb handled the public reads itself, with Q25 trimming in fastp and clone calling in MiXCR, and kept productive beta chains. Rows with one shared CDR3 protein collapse into an entry with the most common genes and DNA. What appears here as the V and J calls and clone size reflects TCRdb's work, not the paper's. This sample holds roughly 1,000,000 distinct CDR3 sequences; about 25% were observed only once. 0.65% to 0.95% of the sample goes to the ten largest clones.

The same data also went into a second study, on T cells of mothers and their children. The second study reports: The donors were nine systemically healthy Caucasian individuals, made up of three mothers and their six children. cDNA synthesis consumed the entire amount of extracted RNA, loaded at approximately 1.6 ug RNA in each 15 ul reaction. In the second PCR, sample barcodes and 2-4 random nucleotides were introduced via the M1S primer. More than 8 million TCR beta CDR3 reads were obtained from each mother, and some 3.2 million reads were obtained from each child. Thymic selection similarly shapes TCR recombination output in related and unrelated pairs, with minor effect from inherited differences. Normalized repertoire overlap was always found to be slightly, but never significantly, higher in related mother-child pairs than in unrelated mother-child pairs. No persistent microchimeric T cell clones were found, with a detection sensitivity of around 100 clones per million clonotypes. To look for features that set related mother-child pairs apart from unrelated individuals, the researchers ran deep NGS to compare the TCR beta repertoires of mothers and children. On average, the children were around 11 +/- 4 years old, while the mothers were approximately 40 +/- 4 years old. After adapter ligation was performed with NEBNext reagents, the libraries were sequenced on an Illumina HiSeq 2000 with 100+100 nt paired-end reads. To avoid cross-contamination, the mother libraries and the child libraries were prepared a month apart and sequenced in separate runs. Between roughly 500,000 and 2,100,000 distinct TCR beta clonotypes were identified per donor. Naive TCR beta clonotypes were estimated from low-frequency clonotypes matched to each donor's FACS-determined naive share, without sorting.

The sample comprised blood. The receptor's source is a girl aged 2 to 10 in good health. The V gene is TRBV7-2 and the J gene is TRBJ1-6, with 7 middle bases fitting TRBD1. The CDR3 here reads CASSQIGTEYSPLHF. The nucleotides are TGTGCCAGCAGCCAAATAGGGACAGAGTATTCACCCCTCCACTTT.